The 25 T cell receptor beta chains given below trace back to one sample, sequenced in a study of neurological immune-mediated disorders. Via MiXCR, TCRdb re-called the 5' RACE reads, giving one row per CDR3 protein. The table shows approximately 59,000 distinct CDR3 sequences, with roughly 5.6% occurring only once. The specimen sequenced was PBMCs. All receptors derive from a human donor with multiple sclerosis. The donor label of this sample is uncertain.

There are many counts of this clonotype. The V call is TRBV5-1, the J call TRBJ2-1, with 9 nucleotides matching TRBD1. Germline CDR1 is SGHRS and CDR2 is YFSETQ. This CDR3 is built from 15 residues. J gave up 5 bases and V 4 bases, and 7 bases lay outside the gene matches. DNA of the CDR3: TGCGCCAGCAGCCTGGGTGGACAGGGGAACAATGAGCAGTTCTTC. Amino acid sequence: CASSLGGQGNNEQFF.

This clonotype was observed at least ten times. The V call is TRBV3-1, the J call TRBJ1-4, with TRBD1 identical over 8 bases. This CDR3 region has 13 residues. J gave up 8 bases and V 4 bases, and 3 bases lay outside the gene matches. CDR1 and CDR2 from the germline V gene are LGHDT and YNNKEL (reference sequence). CDR3 sequence (DNA): TGTGCCAGCAGCCCTCGACAGGGGGAAAAACTGTTTTTT. Its protein product is CASSPRQGEKLFF.

This sequence joins TRBV27 and TRBJ2-2; maybe TRBD1 (7 bases). CDR3 length equals 11 residues. Germline V gene sequence: CDR1 MNHEY, CDR2 SMNVEV (reference sequence). Trimming pared 10 bases from V and 9 bases from J, leaving 12 bases between. CDR3 DNA sequence: TGTGCCAACCAGGGGGGCCGGGAGCTGTTTTTT. Protein sequence: CANQGGRELFF.

This clonotype was recorded at least ten times. The V gene is TRBV12-5, the J gene TRBJ2-3; possibly TRBD2 for D (6 bases). Germline V lookup: CDR1 LGHNT, CDR2 FRNRAP. This CDR3 comprises 18 residues. The ends were cut back, 5 bases at V and 0 bases at J, with 21 bases in the middle. The CDR3 loop reads CASGPSPRGGGSTDTQYF. CDR3 nucleotide sequence: TGTGCTAGTGGTCCCTCCCCCCGGGGAGGCGGAAGCACAGATACGCAGTATTTT.

The chain links TRBV11-3 to TRBJ2-3, with 9 bases fitting TRBD1. Germline CDR1 and CDR2: SGHNT and YENEEA. The CDR3 spans 15 residues. The ends lost 5 bases at V and 3 bases at J; junction bases unmatched: 6. CDR3: CASSRQTGGTDTQYF. CDR3 in DNA: TGTGCCAGCAGCAGGCAGACAGGGGGGACAGATACGCAGTATTTT.

In its sample, this clonotype was seen many times. V usage is TRBV27 and J usage is TRBJ1-2; D is uncertain. The CDR3 length is 13 residues. V was cut by 2 bases and J by 4 bases, with 8 bases left in between. Germline V gene sequence: CDR1 MNHEY, CDR2 SMNVEV (reference sequence). CDR3 sequence (DNA): TGTGCCAGCAGTTTAAAGGGCTCCTATGGCTACACCTTC. As protein: CASSLKGSYGYTF.

This clonotype was recorded at least ten times. This chain connects TRBV15 to TRBJ2-1, with 9 bases fitting TRBD2. From germline, CDR1 is LNHNV and CDR2 YYDKDF (reference sequence). The trim removed 0 bases at V and 8 bases at J, leaving 8 bases unmatched. The CDR3 extends over 16 amino acids. CDR3 nucleotides: TGTGCCACCAGCAGAGATTGGCGGGGGGGAGGGGATGAGCAGTTCTTC. It codes for CATSRDWRGGGDEQFF.

This clonotype showed up many times. The chain carries TRBV5-1 and TRBJ1-4; 11 bases agree with TRBD1. The germline V gene encodes CDR1 SGHRS and CDR2 YFSETQ. CDR3 length: 16 amino acids. V trimming: 3 bases; J trimming: 1 base; junction bases outside the gene matches: 2. CDR3 protein: CASSSGTGGTNEKLFF. The CDR3 DNA sequence: TGCGCCAGCAGCTCGGGGACAGGGGGAACTAATGAAAAACTGTTTTTT.

The table lists this clonotype with many counts. The chain is built from TRBV5-1 and TRBJ2-5, with D possibly being TRBD1 (5 bases). Germline assignment: CDR1 SGHRS and CDR2 YFSETQ. This CDR3 region has 14 residues. V shed 0 bases and J shed 5 bases, with 11 bases lying between them. CDR3 nucleotides: TGCGCCAGCAGCTTGGCCGACAGACGGGAGACCCAGTACTTC. Encoded protein: CASSLADRRETQYF.

This clonotype was seen repeatedly, ten times or more. The J gene is TRBJ2-1, the V gene TRBV5-8; no clear D gene. V lost 2 bases and J 10 bases, leaving 16 bases between the germline ends. The germline V gene encodes CDR1 SGHTS and CDR2 YDEGEE. The CDR3 length is 14 residues. The CDR3 coding sequence is TGTGCCAGCAGCTTACGTAACAGCCGTCTGGAGCAGTTCTTC. Translation gives CASSLRNSRLEQFF.

Ten or more counts support this clonotype. The chain carries TRBV29-1 and TRBJ1-1; no clear D gene. V lost 2 bases and J 1 base, leaving 8 bases between the germline ends. The CDR3 contains 13 residues. Germline CDR1 and CDR2: SQVTM and ANQGSEA. The DNA of the CDR3 is TGCAGCGTTGAAATCCCATGGAACACTGAAGCTTTCTTT. Protein product: CSVEIPWNTEAFF.

With respect to this clonotype: Because the CDR3's place on the DNA is in doubt, the DNA is left out and the CDR3 is given as listed by TCRdb. The chain recombines TRBV5-6 with TRBJ2-3. Germline CDR1 SGHDT, CDR2 YYEEEE. The CDR3 numbers 19 amino acids, ends counted. CDR3 sequence reads: CASSFYICSAVGFTDTQYF.

At least ten counts were recorded for this clonotype. The chain uses TRBV11-2 and TRBJ1-3; D perhaps matches TRBD1 (6 bases). Germline V lookup: CDR1 SGHAT, CDR2 FQNNGV. CDR3 length: 16 residues. Trimming left V 5 bases short and J 10 bases short, with 24 bases between. CDR3: CASSQRRGSLETTIYF. The DNA for the CDR3 is TGTGCCAGCAGCCAGAGGAGGGGGAGTCTGGAAACAACCATATATTTT.

This clonotype was seen repeatedly, ten times or more. The chain has TRBV7-2 and TRBJ2-3, with D hard to call. The CDR3 covers 14 residues. V lost 2 bases and J lost 6, with 12 bases in between. Germline assignment: CDR1 SGHTA and CDR2 FQGNSA. For the CDR3, the DNA is TGTGCCAGCAGCTTATCCCCTCTCGGGGATACGCAGTATTTT. Its protein is CASSLSPLGDTQYF. Full variable domain (rest looked up from reference TRBV7-2 and TRBJ2-3): GAGVSQSPSNKVTEKGKDVELRCDPISGHTALYWYRQSLGQGLEFLIYFQGNSAPDKSGLPSDRFSAERTGGSVSTLTIQRTQQEDSAVYLCASSLSPLGDTQYFGPGTRLTVL.

This clonotype was detected ten times or more. The rearrangement links TRBV2 to TRBJ2-7, with D tentatively TRBD1 (6 bases). V gave up 6 bases and J gave up 1 base, with 13 bases separating them. The length of the CDR3 is 14 residues. From germline, CDR1 is SNHLY and CDR2 FYNNEI. The DNA of the CDR3 is TGTGCCAGCAGCCCGGACAGCAATTCCTACGAGCAGTACTTC. This codes for CASSPDSNSYEQYF.

This clonotype showed up many times. V is TRBV20-1 and J is TRBJ2-1; 11 bases agree with TRBD2. Germline V gene data show CDR1 as DFQATT and CDR2 as SNEGSKA (reference sequence). The junction had 10 bases not matched to a gene; V was cut back by 3 bases and J by 0 bases. CDR3 length: 18 amino acids. The CDR3 DNA reads as TGCAGTGCTAGCCCTCTAGCGGGGGGCTCCAGCTCCTACAATGAGCAGTTCTTC. Amino acids: CSASPLAGGSSSYNEQFF.

This clonotype appeared many times. The rearrangement joins TRBV20-1 to TRBJ2-5, with TRBD2 matching 8 bases. This CDR3 is 16 amino acids long. In germline, CDR1 is DFQATT, CDR2 SNEGSKA (reference sequence). The trim removed 2 bases at V and 5 bases at J, leaving 13 bases unmatched. Here the CDR3 DNA reads TGCAGTGCTAGACGACGAGCGGGAGTCACCGGGGAGACCCAGTACTTC. Encoded protein: CSARRRAGVTGETQYF.

Many counts were recorded for this clonotype. The chain joins TRBV9 to TRBJ2-2; TRBD1 is a possible D gene (6 bases). Germline CDR1 SGDLS, CDR2 YYNGEE. The V and J ends lost 3 bases and 4 bases respectively, with 19 bases between them. The CDR3 contains 17 residues. The CDR3: CASSARHSQGGTGELFF. DNA for the CDR3: TGTGCCAGCAGCGCCCGACACTCTCAAGGGGGCACCGGGGAGCTGTTTTTT.

Ten or more counts support this clonotype. The chain uses TRBV5-1 and TRBJ2-1; TRBD1 matches at 10 bases. The CDR3 consists of 14 residues. Per the germline V gene, CDR1 is SGHRS and CDR2 is YFSETQ. V lost 5 bases, J lost 2 bases, and 1 base stayed unmatched. The CDR3 is CASRTGGPYNEQFF. DNA of the CDR3: TGCGCCAGCAGGACAGGGGGCCCCTACAATGAGCAGTTCTTC.

About this clonotype itself: The missing conserved phenylalanine or tryptophan at the end of this CDR3 makes a read error likely. The J gene is TRBJ2-7, the V gene TRBV20-1; tentative D call: TRBD1 (5 bases). The V gene's germline CDR1 is DFQATT and CDR2 SNEGSKA (reference sequence). The CDR3 contains 11 residues. Trimming pared 3 bases from V and 7 bases from J, leaving 10 bases between. For the CDR3, the DNA is TGCAGTGCTAGCTCAGGGTATGAGCAGTACTTA. It specifies CSASSGYEQYL.

To note about this clonotype: One junction end disagrees with the germline gene, perhaps due to a read error. J is TRBJ1-1 and V is TRBV6-5, with D perhaps TRBD1 (6 bases). This CDR3 is built from 15 residues. Germline-derived CDR1 and CDR2 are MNHEY and SVGAGI. In nucleotides, the CDR3 is TGTGCCATCAGTTCAGGGGATACTTTGAACACTGAAGCTTTCTTT. As protein: CAISSGDTLNTEAFF.

Ten or more counts support this clonotype. The chain carries TRBV7-2 and TRBJ1-5; D gene uncertain. CDR1 is SGHTA and CDR2 is FQGNSA in the germline V gene. This CDR3 contains 13 residues. Trimming took 1 base from V and 3 from J, leaving 4 bases between them. The CDR3 loop is CASSLGFNQPQHF. The CDR3 DNA sequence: TGTGCCAGCAGCTTAGGGTTCAATCAGCCCCAGCATTTT.

There are many counts of this clonotype. V and J are TRBV5-1 and TRBJ1-1; possibly TRBD1 for D (5 bases). Germline lookup yields CDR1 SGHRS and CDR2 YFSETQ. The CDR3 runs to 14 residues. The V end lost 6 bases, the J end lost 1 base, and 13 bases lay between the germline ends. The CDR3 coding sequence is TGCGCCAGCAAGGCCCAGGGTGCGAACACTGAAGCTTTCTTT. Amino acids: CASKAQGANTEAFF.

This clonotype was detected ten times or more. The chain carries TRBV5-1 and TRBJ2-1; 13 bases fit TRBD2. The junction had 5 bases not matched to a gene; V was cut back by 1 base and J by 7 bases. CDR1 and CDR2 (germline): SGHRS, YFSETQ. The CDR3 extends over 16 amino acids. CDR3 in amino acids: CASSLPTSGGANEQFF. The CDR3 DNA reads TGCGCCAGCAGCTTGCCAACTAGCGGGGGGGCAAATGAGCAGTTCTTC.

This clonotype was detected many times. This sequence joins TRBV7-6 and TRBJ1-6; D is perhaps TRBD1 (5 bases). Germline V CDR1 and CDR2: SGHVS, FNYEAQ. The CDR3 runs 13 residues. The V end lost 4 bases, the J end lost 8 bases, and 9 bases lay between the germline ends. CDR3 loop: CASSSGVHSPLHF. The CDR3 nucleotides read TGTGCCAGCAGCTCGGGGGTTCATTCACCCCTCCACTTT.